Presented here are 7 T cell receptor beta chains from one specimen sequenced in a study of T cells after yellow fever vaccination. TCRdb fed the 5' RACE reads into MiXCR, producing one record per CDR3 protein. The data show some 670,000 distinct CDR3 sequences, about 12% seen once. Here the sequenced sample was PBMCs, taken on the day of the yellow fever booster vaccination. Receptor source: a man aged 30 to 39 who received the YFV17D yellow fever vaccine.

This clonotype was seen only a few times. The V and J genes are TRBV30 and TRBJ2-1; 9 bases align to TRBD2. Germline V gives CDR1 GTSNPN, CDR2 SVGIG (reference sequence). There are 14 residues in the CDR3. The trim removed 2 bases at V and 7 bases at J, leaving 6 bases unmatched. CDR3 amino acids: CAWSHTSGWNEQFF. CDR3 coding DNA: TGTGCCTGGAGTCATACTAGCGGGTGGAATGAGCAGTTCTTC.

This clonotype was observed a few times. The chain combines TRBV5-6 with TRBJ1-6; D call uncertain. CDR3 length: 14 amino acids. V was pared by 6 bases and J by 5 bases, with 12 bases between. The germline V gene encodes CDR1 SGHDT and CDR2 YYEEEE. The CDR3, as DNA: TGTGCCAGCACGAGTCTGGGAGATAATTCACCCCTCCACTTT. Translating gives CASTSLGDNSPLHF.

This clonotype was picked up a small number of times. V usage is TRBV24-1 and J usage is TRBJ2-1, with a tentative D call TRBD1 (5 bases). Looked up from germline, CDR1 is KGHDR and CDR2 is SFDVKD. The length of the CDR3 is 13 residues. Trimming stripped 4 bases from V and 8 bases from J, with 11 bases between. CDR3 sequence: CATSDPGWDEQFF. The CDR3 nucleotides are TGTGCCACCAGTGACCCAGGGTGGGATGAGCAGTTCTTC.

The chain carries TRBV20-1 and TRBJ2-7; 10 bases line up with TRBD2. CDR3 length equals 13 residues. V lost 4 bases, J lost 3 bases, and 3 bases stayed unmatched. CDR1 is DFQATT, CDR2 SNEGSKA, per germline (reference sequence). CDR3 coding DNA: TGCAGTGCTACTAGCGGGAGTCTCTACGAGCAGTACTTC. Its protein is CSATSGSLYEQYF.

This clonotype was counted between two and nine times. The J gene is TRBJ2-5, the V gene TRBV21-1; the DNA was not used to check the table's D call, TRBD2. TRBV21-1 is a documented pseudogene. The CDR3 totals 15 residues. As DNA, the CDR3 is TGTGCCAGCAAGGGGGGGGACTACACCCAAGAGACCCAGTACTTC. It encodes CASKGGDYTQETQYF.

The chain combines TRBV7-8 with TRBJ2-1; 11 nucleotides align to TRBD2. Per germline, CDR1 SGHVS and CDR2 FQNEAQ. The CDR3 length is 16 residues. V lost 4 bases, J lost 0 bases, and 2 bases stayed unmatched. The CDR3 nucleotides read TGTGCCAGCAGCTCGGGACTAGCGGCCTCCTACAATGAGCAGTTCTTC. It translates to CASSSGLAASYNEQFF.

This chain uses TRBV7-6 with TRBJ2-1; no definite D call. This CDR3 spans 17 amino acids. Germline-derived CDR1 and CDR2 are SGHVS and FNYEAQ. V was pared by 5 bases and J by 4 bases, with 21 bases between. The CDR3 loop is CASSDAGMGFPYNEQFF. CDR3 DNA sequence: TGTGCCAGCAGCGACGCAGGTATGGGGTTCCCATACAATGAGCAGTTCTTC.